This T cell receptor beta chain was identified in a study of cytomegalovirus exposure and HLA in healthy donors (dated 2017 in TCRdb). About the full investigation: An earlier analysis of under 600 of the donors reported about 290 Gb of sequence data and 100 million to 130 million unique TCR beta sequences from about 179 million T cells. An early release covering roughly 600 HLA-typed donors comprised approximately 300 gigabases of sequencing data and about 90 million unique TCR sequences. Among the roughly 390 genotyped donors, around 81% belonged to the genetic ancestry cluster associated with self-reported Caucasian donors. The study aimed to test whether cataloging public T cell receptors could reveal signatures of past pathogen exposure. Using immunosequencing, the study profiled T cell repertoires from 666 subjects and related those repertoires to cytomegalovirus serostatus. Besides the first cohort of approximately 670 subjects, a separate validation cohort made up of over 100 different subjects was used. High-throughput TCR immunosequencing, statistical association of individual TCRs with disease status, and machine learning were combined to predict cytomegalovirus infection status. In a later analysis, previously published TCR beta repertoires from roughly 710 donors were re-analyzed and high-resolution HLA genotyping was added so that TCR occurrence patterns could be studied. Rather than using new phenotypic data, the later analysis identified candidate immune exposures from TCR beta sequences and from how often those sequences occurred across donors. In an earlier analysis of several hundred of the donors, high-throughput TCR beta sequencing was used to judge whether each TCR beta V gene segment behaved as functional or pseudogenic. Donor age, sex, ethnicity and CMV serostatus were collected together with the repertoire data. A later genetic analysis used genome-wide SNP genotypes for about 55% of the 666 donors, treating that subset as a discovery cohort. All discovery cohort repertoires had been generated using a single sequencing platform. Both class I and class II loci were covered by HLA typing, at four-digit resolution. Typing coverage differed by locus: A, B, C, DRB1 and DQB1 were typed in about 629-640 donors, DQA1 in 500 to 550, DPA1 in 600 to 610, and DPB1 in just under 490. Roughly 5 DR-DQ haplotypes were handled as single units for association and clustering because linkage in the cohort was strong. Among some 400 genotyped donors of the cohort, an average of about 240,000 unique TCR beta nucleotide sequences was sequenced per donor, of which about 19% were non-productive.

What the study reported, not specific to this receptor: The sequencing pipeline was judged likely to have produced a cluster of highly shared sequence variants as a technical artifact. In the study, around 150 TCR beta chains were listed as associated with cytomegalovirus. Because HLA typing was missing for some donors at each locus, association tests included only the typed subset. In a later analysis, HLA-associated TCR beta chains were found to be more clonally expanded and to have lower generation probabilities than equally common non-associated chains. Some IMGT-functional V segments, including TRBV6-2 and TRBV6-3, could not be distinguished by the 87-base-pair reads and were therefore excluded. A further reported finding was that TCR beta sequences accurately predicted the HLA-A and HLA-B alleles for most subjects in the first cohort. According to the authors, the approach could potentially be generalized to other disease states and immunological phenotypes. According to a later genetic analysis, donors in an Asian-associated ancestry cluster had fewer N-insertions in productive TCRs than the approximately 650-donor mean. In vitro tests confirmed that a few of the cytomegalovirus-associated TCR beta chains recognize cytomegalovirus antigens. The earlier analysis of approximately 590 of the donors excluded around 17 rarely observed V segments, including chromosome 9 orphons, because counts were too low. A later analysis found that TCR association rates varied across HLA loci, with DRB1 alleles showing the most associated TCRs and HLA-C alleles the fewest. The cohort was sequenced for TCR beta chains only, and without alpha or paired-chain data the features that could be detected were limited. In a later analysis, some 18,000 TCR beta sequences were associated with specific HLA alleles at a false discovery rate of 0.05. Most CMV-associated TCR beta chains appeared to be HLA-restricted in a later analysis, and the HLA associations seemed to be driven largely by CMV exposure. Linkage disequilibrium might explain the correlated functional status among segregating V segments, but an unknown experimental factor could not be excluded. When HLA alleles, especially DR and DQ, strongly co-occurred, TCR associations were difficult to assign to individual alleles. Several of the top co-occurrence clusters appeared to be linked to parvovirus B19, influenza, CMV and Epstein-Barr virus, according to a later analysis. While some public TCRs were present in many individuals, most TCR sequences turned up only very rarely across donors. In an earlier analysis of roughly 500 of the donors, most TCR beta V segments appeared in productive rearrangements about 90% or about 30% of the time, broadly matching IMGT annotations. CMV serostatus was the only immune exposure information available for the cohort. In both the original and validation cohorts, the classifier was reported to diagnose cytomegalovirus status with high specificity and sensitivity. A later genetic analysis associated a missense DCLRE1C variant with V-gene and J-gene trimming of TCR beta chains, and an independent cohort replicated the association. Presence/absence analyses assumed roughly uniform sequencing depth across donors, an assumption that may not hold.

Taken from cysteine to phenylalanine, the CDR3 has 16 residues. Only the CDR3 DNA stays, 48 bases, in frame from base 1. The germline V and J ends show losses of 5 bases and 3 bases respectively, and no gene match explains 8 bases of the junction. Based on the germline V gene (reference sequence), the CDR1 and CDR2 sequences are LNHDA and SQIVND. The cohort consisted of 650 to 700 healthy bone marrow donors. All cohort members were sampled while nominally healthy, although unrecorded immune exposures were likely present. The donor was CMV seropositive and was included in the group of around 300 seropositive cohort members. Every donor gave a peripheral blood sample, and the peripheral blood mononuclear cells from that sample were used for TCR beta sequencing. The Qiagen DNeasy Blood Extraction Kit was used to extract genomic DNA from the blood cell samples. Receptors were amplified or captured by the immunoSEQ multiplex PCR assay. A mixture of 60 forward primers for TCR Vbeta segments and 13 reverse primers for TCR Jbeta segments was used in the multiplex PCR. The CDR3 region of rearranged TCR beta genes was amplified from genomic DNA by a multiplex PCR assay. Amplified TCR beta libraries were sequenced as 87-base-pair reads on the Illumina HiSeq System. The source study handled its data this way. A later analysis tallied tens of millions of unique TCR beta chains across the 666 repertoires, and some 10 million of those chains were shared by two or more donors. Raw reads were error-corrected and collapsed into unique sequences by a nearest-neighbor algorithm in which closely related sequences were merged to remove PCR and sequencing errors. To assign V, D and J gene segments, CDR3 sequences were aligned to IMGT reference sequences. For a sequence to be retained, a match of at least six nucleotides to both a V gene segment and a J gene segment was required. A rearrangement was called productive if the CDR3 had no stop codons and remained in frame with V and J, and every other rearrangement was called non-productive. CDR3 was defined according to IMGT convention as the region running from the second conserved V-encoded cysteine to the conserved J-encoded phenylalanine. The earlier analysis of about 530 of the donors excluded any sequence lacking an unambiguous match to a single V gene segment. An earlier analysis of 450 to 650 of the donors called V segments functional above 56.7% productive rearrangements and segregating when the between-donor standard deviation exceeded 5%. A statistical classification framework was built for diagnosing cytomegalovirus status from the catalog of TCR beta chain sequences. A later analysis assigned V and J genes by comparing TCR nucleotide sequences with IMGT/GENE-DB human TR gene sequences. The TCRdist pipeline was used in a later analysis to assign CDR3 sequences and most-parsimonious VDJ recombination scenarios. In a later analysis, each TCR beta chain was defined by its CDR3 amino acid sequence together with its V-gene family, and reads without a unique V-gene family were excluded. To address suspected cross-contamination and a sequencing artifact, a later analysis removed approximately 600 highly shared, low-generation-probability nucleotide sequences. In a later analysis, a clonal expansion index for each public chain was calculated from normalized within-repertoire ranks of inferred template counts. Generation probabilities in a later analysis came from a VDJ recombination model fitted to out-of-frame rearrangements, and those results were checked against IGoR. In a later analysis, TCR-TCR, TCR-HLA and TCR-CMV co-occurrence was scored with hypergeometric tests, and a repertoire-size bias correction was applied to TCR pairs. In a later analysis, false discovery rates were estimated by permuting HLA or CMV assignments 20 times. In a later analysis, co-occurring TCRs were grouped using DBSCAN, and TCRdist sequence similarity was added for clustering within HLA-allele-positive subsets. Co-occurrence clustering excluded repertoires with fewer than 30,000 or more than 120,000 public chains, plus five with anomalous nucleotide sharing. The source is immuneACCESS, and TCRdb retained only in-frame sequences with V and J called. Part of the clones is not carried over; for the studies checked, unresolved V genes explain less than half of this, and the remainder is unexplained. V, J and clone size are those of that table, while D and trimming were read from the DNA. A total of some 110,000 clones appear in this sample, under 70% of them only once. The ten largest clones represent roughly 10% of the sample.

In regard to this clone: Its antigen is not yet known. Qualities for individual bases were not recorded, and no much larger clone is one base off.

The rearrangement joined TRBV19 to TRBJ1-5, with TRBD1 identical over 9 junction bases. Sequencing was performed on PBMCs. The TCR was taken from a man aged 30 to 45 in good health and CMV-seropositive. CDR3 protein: CASSLPGQGPNQPQHF. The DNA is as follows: TGTGCCAGTAGTCTCCCGGGACAGGGCCCCAATCAGCCCCAGCATTTT.